The 13 T cell receptor beta chains below were found in one sample sequenced in a study of OX40 agonist ivuxolimab in advanced cancers. Assay: immunoSEQ multiplex PCR; the TCRdb copy retains only in-frame clones and omits some. This table holds 45,000 to 55,000 clones, over 80% found once. The input for sequencing was CD4+ or CD8+ T cells sorted from blood, taken in a trial of the OX40 agonist ivuxolimab. All receptors come from an adult with an advanced solid tumor such as melanoma, head and neck, liver or kidney cancer.

The chain couples TRBV2 to TRBJ1-1; D might be TRBD1 (5 bases). The CDR3 length is 16 residues. The V end lost 7 bases, the J end lost 1 base, and 19 bases lay between the germline ends. CDR1 and CDR2 from the germline V gene are SNHLY and FYNNEI. In nucleotides, the CDR3 is TGTGCCAGCACCCAACGTGGGCGACAGAGGAACACTGAAGCTTTCTTT. Its protein is CASTQRGRQRNTEAFF.

The V and J genes are TRBV2 and TRBJ1-4, with a tentative D call TRBD1 (5 bases). The CDR3 consists of 11 residues. Germline CDR1 is SNHLY and CDR2 is FYNNEI. V was cut by 4 bases and J by 11 bases, with 8 bases left in between. DNA of the CDR3: TGTGCCAGCAGTGCTTGGGGGAAACTGTTTTTT. Protein product: CASSAWGKLFF.

This chain links TRBV30 with TRBJ2-3, with a weak D call TRBD2 (6 bases). CDR3 size: 15 residues. The germline V and J ends were trimmed by 0 bases and 3 bases, with 13 bases remaining between them. Germline V gene lookup returns CDR1 GTSNPN and CDR2 SVGIG (reference sequence). CDR3 coding DNA: TGTGCCTGGAGTGTCGGGGGTGCGGGAACAGATACGCAGTATTTT. Translating it yields CAWSVGGAGTDTQYF.

The chain couples TRBV28 to TRBJ2-2, with a weak D call TRBD1 (5 bases). The CDR3 extends over 15 amino acids. V was trimmed by 2 bases and J by 3 bases, leaving 10 bases between them. Germline CDR1 MDHEN, CDR2 SYDVKM. The CDR3 here is CASSLKGRYTGELFF. The CDR3 DNA reads as TGTGCCAGCAGTTTAAAGGGGCGGTACACCGGGGAGCTGTTTTTT.

The chain carries TRBV7-2 and TRBJ2-5, with D perhaps matching TRBD2 (5 bases). CDR1 is SGHTA, CDR2 FQGNSA, per germline. The CDR3 sequence is 14 residues long. Trimming removed 1 base from V and 5 bases from J, with 11 bases in between. CDR3 sequence: CASSLVAGGETQYF. In DNA form, the CDR3 reads TGTGCCAGCAGCTTAGTGGCGGGTGGGGAGACCCAGTACTTC.

The chain couples TRBV7-2 to TRBJ2-6; TRBD2 might be the D (5 bases). Trimming took 5 bases from V and 4 from J, leaving 18 bases between them. Germline V gene lookup returns CDR1 SGHTA and CDR2 FQGNSA. The CDR3 is 17 residues long. The CDR3 is CASSLMRVLNGANVLTF. The CDR3, as DNA: TGTGCCAGCAGCCTCATGAGGGTATTAAACGGGGCCAACGTCCTGACTTTC.

This clone came up once. The chain joins TRBV9 to TRBJ1-3; D possibly corresponds to TRBD1 (5 bases). The CDR3 sequence is 18 residues long. The V end was cut by 2 bases, the J end by 0 bases, with 18 bases between. Germline loops: CDR1 SGDLS, CDR2 YYNGEE. Here the CDR3 DNA reads TGTGCCAGCAGCGTGGATGCAGCTGGGACTTTCTCTGGAAACACCATATATTTT. It is translated as CASSVDAAGTFSGNTIYF.

The chain employs TRBV7-9 and TRBJ2-5; D is perhaps TRBD2 (5 bases). V lost 0 bases, J lost 4 bases, and 12 bases lay in between. Germline CDR1 SEHNR, CDR2 FQNEAQ (reference sequence). The length of the CDR3 is 15 residues. The CDR3 DNA is TGTGCCAGCAGCTTAGCGCTGAGAGGGCGAGAGACCCAGTACTTC. This translates into CASSLALRGRETQYF.

This chain links TRBV19 with TRBJ2-1; D may be TRBD1 or TRBD2 (6 bases each). Germline V gives CDR1 LNHDA, CDR2 SQIVND (reference sequence). Trimming removed 6 bases at V and 2 bases at J, with 14 bases between. The CDR3 runs 15 residues. CDR3 region: CASRAGHLAYNEQFF. The CDR3 DNA is TGTGCCAGTAGGGCGGGACATTTAGCCTACAATGAGCAGTTCTTC.

This chain connects TRBV19 to TRBJ1-5; TRBD1 matches at 8 bases. CDR1 is LNHDA and CDR2 is SQIVND in the germline V gene (reference sequence). J was trimmed by 4 bases and V by 6 bases; bases with no gene match: 8. The CDR3 runs to 15 residues. The CDR3 DNA follows: TGTGCCAGTAGGAATGACAGGGGTACGAATCAGCCCCAGCATTTT. The encoded protein is CASRNDRGTNQPQHF.

The chain combines TRBV14 with TRBJ2-7, with TRBD2 matching 8 bases. CDR1 SGHDN and CDR2 FVKESK come from the germline V gene. This CDR3 spans 14 amino acids. The V segment lost 1 base and the J segment 3 bases; nucleotides outside the gene matches: 2. The CDR3 region is CASSQGRGDYEQYF. CDR3 sequence (DNA): TGTGCCAGCAGCCAAGGGCGGGGGGACTACGAGCAGTACTTC.

V usage is TRBV5-1 and J usage is TRBJ2-1, with D possibly being TRBD1 (6 bases). Germline loops: CDR1 SGHRS, CDR2 YFSETQ. The V end lost 6 bases, the J end lost 5 bases, and 12 bases lay between the germline ends. The CDR3 runs 13 residues. The CDR3, as DNA: TGCGCCAGCATCGAGGACAGTAACAATGAGCAGTTCTTC. The encoded protein is CASIEDSNNEQFF.

The chain's CDR3 is CSFREGDEQYF. CDR3 nucleotides: TGCAGCTTCCGAGAGGGTGACGAGCAGTACTTC. V is TRBV29-1 and J is TRBJ2-7, with TRBD2 as a possible D gene (5 bases). Germline CDR1 SQVTM, CDR2 ANQGSEA. V lost 8 bases to trimming and J lost 5 bases, with 13 bases between them. The CDR3 extends over 11 amino acids.